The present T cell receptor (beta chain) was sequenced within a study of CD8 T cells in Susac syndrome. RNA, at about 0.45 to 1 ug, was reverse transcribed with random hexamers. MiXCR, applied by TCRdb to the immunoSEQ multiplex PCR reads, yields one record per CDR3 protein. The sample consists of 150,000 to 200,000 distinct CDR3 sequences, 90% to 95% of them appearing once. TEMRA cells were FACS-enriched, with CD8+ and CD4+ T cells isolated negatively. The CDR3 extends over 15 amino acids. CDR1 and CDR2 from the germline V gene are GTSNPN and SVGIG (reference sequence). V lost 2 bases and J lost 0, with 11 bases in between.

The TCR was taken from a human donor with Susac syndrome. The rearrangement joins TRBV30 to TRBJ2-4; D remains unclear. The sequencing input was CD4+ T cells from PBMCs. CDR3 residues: CAWSPKTVAKNIQYF. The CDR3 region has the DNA TGTGCCTGGAGTCCAAAAACAGTAGCCAAAAACATTCAGTACTTC.